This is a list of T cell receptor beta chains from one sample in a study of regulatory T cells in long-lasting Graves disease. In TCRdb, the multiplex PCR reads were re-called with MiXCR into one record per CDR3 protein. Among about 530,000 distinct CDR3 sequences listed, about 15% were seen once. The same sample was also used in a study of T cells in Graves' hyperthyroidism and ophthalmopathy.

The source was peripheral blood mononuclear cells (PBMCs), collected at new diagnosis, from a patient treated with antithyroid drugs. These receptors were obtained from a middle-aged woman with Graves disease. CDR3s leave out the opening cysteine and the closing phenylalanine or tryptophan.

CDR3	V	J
ASSWGQGAGEQY	TRBV7-9	TRBJ2-7
ASSRDFLAKNIQY	TRBV28	TRBJ2-4
ASNFVVGAEQF	TRBV6-2/TRBV6-3	TRBJ2-1
ASNVAGGPYTQY	TRBV7-2	TRBJ2-3
ASSLAQLGGADTQY	TRBV28	TRBJ2-3
ASSSSWGVTEAF	TRBV5-1	TRBJ1-1
ASSLVGLAHNEQF	TRBV7-9	TRBJ2-1
ASSEWPGEGHPPGRETQY	TRBV25-1	TRBJ2-5
ASSQQQGGTDTQY	TRBV4-1	TRBJ2-3
ASSPGGPGIHEQF	TRBV12-3/TRBV12-4	TRBJ2-1
ATSDDPGFYGYT	TRBV15	TRBJ1-2
ASSVEGWTTEAF	TRBV9	TRBJ1-1
ASSQDYSLSYEQY	TRBV3-1	TRBJ2-7
ASSPRGGETQY	TRBV6-2/TRBV6-3	TRBJ2-5
ASSPGRSPLH	TRBV7-2	TRBJ1-6
AWRLAGMYEQY	TRBV30	TRBJ2-7
ASRPQAGTEAF	TRBV3-1	TRBJ1-1
ASSAPGLISYEQY	TRBV2	TRBJ2-7